The following is a TCR beta chain sequence with its context. Its target is not known. Germline V CDR1 and CDR2: SNHLY, FYNNEI. The CDR3 totals 15 residues. V shed 7 bases and J shed 4 bases, with 19 bases lying between them. This sample was included in a study of T-cell reconstitution after alpha-beta-depleted transplantation in children. A library of TCRbeta sequences, prepared with unique molecular identifiers, was generated. MiXCR, applied by TCRdb to the PCR reads, yields one record per CDR3 protein. The repertoire holds about 980,000 distinct CDR3 sequences, under 30% seen once, with approximately 30% in the top ten. General study points: Surviving thymic progenitors and recipient T cells were the source of high TCRbeta diversity at day 60 in some patients. Newly generated T cells supplied most T-cell counts and diversity one year post-transplant.

The chain couples TRBV2 to TRBJ2-5, with D tentatively TRBD1 (6 bases). The sample in question was PBMCs, mostly from graft donor cells, obtained 360 days after TCRalphabeta/CD19-depleted stem cell transplant. The TCR comes from a boy in the first two years of life who had a stem cell transplant for SCID, so the T cells may come from the graft donor. The CDR3 DNA sequence: TGTGCCAGCATTGACTATACAGGGATTGGAGAGACCCAGTACTTC. Translated: CASIDYTGIGETQYF.